This TCR beta chain derives from a study of cytomegalovirus exposure and HLA in healthy donors. Study results and caveats: Later on, analysis showed that most CMV-associated TCR beta chains appeared to be HLA-restricted. A later analysis linked a missense DCLRE1C variant to TCR beta V- and J-gene trimming.

13 Jbeta primers and 60 Vbeta primers were used for the PCR. The table came from immunoSEQ multiplex PCR; TCRdb's copy has only in-frame clones and leaves some out. The sample contains approximately 110,000 clones, around two thirds of which appear only once. A remark on this clone: Its antigen is currently unknown.

There were likely unrecorded immune exposures, though donors were nominally healthy when sampled. Germline lookup yields CDR1 SGHVS and CDR2 FNYEAQ. The CDR3 extends over 17 amino acids. V was clipped by 0 bases and J by 4 bases; unmatched bases: 3. The chain combines TRBV7-6 with TRBJ2-2, with 12 bases aligning to TRBD2. This receptor was obtained from a man between 60 and 75 years old in good health and CMV-seropositive. The sample taken for sequencing was PBMCs. The DNA of the CDR3 is TGTGCCAGCAGCTTAGCGCGACTAGCGGGGGTCACCGGGGAGCTGTTTTTT. This encodes CASSLARLAGVTGELFF. The full variable domain, rest sourced from reference TRBV7-6 and TRBJ2-2, is GAGVSQSPRYKVTKRGQDVALRCDPISGHVSLYWYRQALGQGPEFLTYFNYEAQQDKSGLPNDRFSAERPEGSISTLTIQRTEQRDSAMYRCASSLARLAGVTGELFFGEGSRLTVL.